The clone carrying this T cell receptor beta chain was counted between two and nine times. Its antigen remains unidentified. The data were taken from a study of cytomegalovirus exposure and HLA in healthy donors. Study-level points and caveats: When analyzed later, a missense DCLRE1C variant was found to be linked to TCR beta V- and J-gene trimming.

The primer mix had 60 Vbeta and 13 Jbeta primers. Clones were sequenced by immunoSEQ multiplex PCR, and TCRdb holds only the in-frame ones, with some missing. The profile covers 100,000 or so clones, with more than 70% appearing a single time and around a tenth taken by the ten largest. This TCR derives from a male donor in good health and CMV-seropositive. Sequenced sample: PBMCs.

The CDR3 sequence is CSVQGTNEKLFF. The CDR3 DNA reads as TGCAGCGTACAGGGGACTAATGAAAAACTGTTTTTT. The V call is TRBV29-1, the J call TRBJ1-4; 7 nucleotides agree with TRBD1. This CDR3 is 12 amino acids long. Losses at the gene ends were 6 bases for V and 2 bases for J; bases not matched to a gene: 0. CDR1 is SQVTM and CDR2 is ANQGSEA in the germline V gene. Combining the CDR3 with reference TRBV29-1 and TRBJ1-4 gives the whole variable domain SAVISQKPSRDICQRGTSLTIQCQVDSQVTMMFWYRQQPGQSLTLIATANQGSEATYESGFVIDKFPISRPNLTFSTLTVSNMSPEDSSIYLCSVQGTNEKLFFGSGTQLSVL.